The sequence of this T cell receptor (beta chain) was determined in a study of blood T cells in healthy people across ages. General study results and limits: Long-lived donors exceeded aged donors in naive CD4+ cells and diversity. From one million sequenced T cells, diversity estimates were lower bounds. Roughly linearly, TCR beta diversity per million T cells fell as age increased. Donor CMV status, an unknown factor, possibly confounded changes in expanded clonotypes.

The germline gives CDR1 MNHNY, CDR2 SVGAGI (reference sequence). The CDR3 runs 13 residues. V shed 6 bases, J shed 6 bases, and the junction held 7 bases outside the gene matches. A J-beta primer mix and a sample-barcoded 5' primer were used in a second PCR of roughly 6 to 11 cycles. TCRdb re-called the 5' RACE reads with MiXCR, one entry per CDR3 protein. In the table there are approximately 1,700,000 distinct CDR3 sequences, around 40% of which are singletons. Note on this clonotype: What it binds is not known.

The TCR originated in a human donor in good health. The sample consisted of blood. This chain uses TRBV6-6 with TRBJ1-1, with 7 positions matching TRBD1. The CDR3 loop reads CASSRPGTAEAFF. CDR3 sequence (DNA): TGTGCCAGCAGCCGCCCCGGGACAGCTGAAGCTTTCTTT.